Following are 25 T cell receptor beta chains from one sample sequenced in a study of blood T cell repertoires in COVID-19. Only in-frame clones appear in the TCRdb table, and some are missing; sequencing was by immunoSEQ multiplex PCR. The sample contains 150,000 to 200,000 clones, approximately 90% of which appear only once. Sequenced: peripheral blood. The origin of the receptors is a man aged 25 to 40 with COVID-19, enrolled during active disease.

This chain connects TRBV27 to TRBJ1-5, with 7 bases fitting TRBD1. The CDR3 extends over 16 amino acids. V was clipped by 4 bases and J by 5 bases; unmatched bases: 11. CDR1 and CDR2 (germline): MNHEY, SMNVEV (reference sequence). CDR3 loop: CASSSSTGDLYQPQHF. The CDR3 bases are TGTGCCAGCAGTTCCTCCACAGGGGATCTTTATCAGCCCCAGCATTTT.

The V call is TRBV5-6, the J call TRBJ1-5, with D possibly TRBD1 on 6 matching bases. The CDR3 loop spans 17 amino acids. The germline V gene encodes CDR1 SGHDT and CDR2 YYEEEE. V dropped 0 bases and J dropped 5 bases, with 18 bases sitting between them. The CDR3 loop reads CASSLGGQGLPYQPQHF. The CDR3 DNA reads as TGTGCCAGCAGCTTGGGGGGTCAGGGGTTGCCCTATCAGCCCCAGCATTTT.

This rearrangement joins TRBV19 to TRBJ1-3; D call uncertain. CDR3 length: 15 amino acids. Looked up from germline, CDR1 is LNHDA and CDR2 is SQIVND (reference sequence). V lost 4 bases, J lost 0 bases, and 10 bases lay in between. The CDR3 is CASSNGLISGNTIYF. Written as DNA, the CDR3 is TGTGCCAGTAGTAACGGACTGATCTCTGGAAACACCATATATTTT.

This sequence joins TRBV20-1 and TRBJ1-2, with D perhaps matching TRBD1 (5 bases). The length of the CDR3 is 9 residues. V was clipped by 6 bases and J by 7 bases, with 6 bases between them. The V gene's germline CDR1 is DFQATT and CDR2 SNEGSKA (reference sequence). The CDR3 loop is CSAGGGYTF. The CDR3 DNA is TGCAGTGCGGGGGGTGGCTACACCTTC.

The chain uses TRBV28 and TRBJ2-1; 9 bases are a match to TRBD1. The CDR3 runs 16 residues. CDR1 and CDR2 (germline): MDHEN, SYDVKM. V was clipped by 8 bases and J by 4 bases; unmatched bases: 12. The CDR3 sequence is CASGPMGQGEYNEQFF. For the CDR3, the DNA is TGTGCCAGCGGGCCGATGGGACAGGGCGAATACAATGAGCAGTTCTTC.

The chain uses TRBV30 and TRBJ2-7; 10 bases map to TRBD1. Germline V gene lookup returns CDR1 GTSNPN and CDR2 SVGIG (reference sequence). This CDR3 contains 13 residues. V trimming: 4 bases; J trimming: 3 bases; junction bases outside the gene matches: 3. CDR3 nucleotide sequence: TGTGCCTGGACCCGGACAGGGGGCTACGAGCAGTACTTC. Protein: CAWTRTGGYEQYF.

V and J are TRBV7-2 and TRBJ1-1; the match to TRBD1 covers 9 bases. Germline V gene sequence: CDR1 SGHTA, CDR2 FQGNSA. The J segment lost 4 bases and the V segment lost 5 bases, leaving 8 bases of the junction unmatched. The length of the CDR3 is 15 residues. Written as DNA, the CDR3 is TGTGCCAGCAGCCCCTGGACAGGGGCGGGCACTGAAGCTTTCTTT. It codes for CASSPWTGAGTEAFF.

V gene TRBV7-9 combines with J gene TRBJ2-1; 13 bases are shared with TRBD2. V was clipped by 5 bases and J by 4 bases; unmatched bases: 14. Germline CDR1 is SEHNR and CDR2 is FQNEAQ (reference sequence). CDR3 size: 19 residues. CDR3 nucleotide sequence: TGTGCCAGCAGCACGACACTAGCGGGAGGGTCAACGTTTTACAATGAGCAGTTCTTC. Its translation is CASSTTLAGGSTFYNEQFF.

The chain's CDR3 is CASSLGHVEDEQYF. The CDR3 DNA is TGTGCCAGCAGCTTAGGGCACGTAGAGGACGAGCAGTACTTC. The rearrangement links TRBV11-2 to TRBJ2-7; D ambiguous. This CDR3 is built from 14 residues. V lost 1 base and J 5 bases, leaving 12 bases between the germline ends. Germline lookup yields CDR1 SGHAT and CDR2 FQNNGV.

The chain employs TRBV18 and TRBJ2-2; 10 bases align to TRBD2. J was trimmed by 0 bases and V by 2 bases; bases with no gene match: 9. The germline gives CDR1 KGHSH, CDR2 LQKENI. The CDR3 length is 19 residues. CDR3 region: CASSPTMVLAGTNTGELFF. Written as DNA, the CDR3 is TGTGCCAGCTCACCAACAATGGTACTAGCGGGGACGAACACCGGGGAGCTGTTTTTT. Looking up the rest from reference TRBV18 and TRBJ2-2 gives the full variable domain: NAGVMQNPRHLVRRRGQEARLRCSPMKGHSHVYWYRQLPEEGLKFMVYLQKENIIDESGMPKERFSAEFPKEGPSILRIQQVVRGDSAAYFCASSPTMVLAGTNTGELFFGEGSRLTVL.

The V call is TRBV6-5, the J call TRBJ2-2, with 7 bases identical to TRBD1. This CDR3 comprises 15 residues. From germline, CDR1 is MNHEY and CDR2 SVGAGI. With V trimmed by 6 bases and J by 0 bases, 4 bases remained unmatched. The CDR3 reads CASSLDRANTGELFF. CDR3 in DNA: TGTGCCAGCAGCTTAGACAGGGCGAACACCGGGGAGCTGTTTTTT.

V is TRBV5-1 and J is TRBJ2-7, with D possibly TRBD2 on 5 matching bases. V was trimmed by 0 bases and J by 3 bases, leaving 13 bases between them. Germline values: CDR1 SGHRS, CDR2 YFSETQ. The length of the CDR3 is 15 residues. The CDR3 sequence: CASSLAPGLDYEQYF. Written as DNA, the CDR3 is TGCGCCAGCAGCTTGGCCCCTGGACTGGACTACGAGCAGTACTTC.

The chain combines TRBV4-2 with TRBJ1-4, with 8 bases that match TRBD1. Germline CDR1 LGHNA, CDR2 YNFKEQ. This CDR3 is 15 amino acids long. The V segment lost 2 bases and the J segment 8 bases; nucleotides outside the gene matches: 7. Here the CDR3 reads CASSQLQGGEEKLFF. The CDR3, as DNA: TGTGCCAGCAGCCAACTACAGGGGGGCGAGGAAAAACTGTTTTTT.

CDR3 sequence: CASSQGTGGWNEQFF. The CDR3, as DNA: TGTGCCAGCAGCCAAGGGACAGGGGGCTGGAATGAGCAGTTCTTC. V usage is TRBV14 and J usage is TRBJ2-1; 11 nucleotides line up with TRBD1. This CDR3 contains 15 residues. Germline V lookup: CDR1 SGHDN, CDR2 FVKESK. Trimming at V came to 1 base and at J to 7 bases, leaving 3 bases not matched to a gene.

This clone was observed once. The rearrangement links TRBV6-5 to TRBJ1-1, with 11 nucleotides matching TRBD1. J was trimmed by 4 bases and V by 5 bases; bases with no gene match: 3. Germline CDR1 and CDR2: MNHEY and SVGAGI. This CDR3 has 14 residues. CDR3 coding DNA: TGTGCCAGCAGTACCGGACAGGGGGCCACTGAAGCTTTCTTT. It translates to CASSTGQGATEAFF.

V and J are TRBV2 and TRBJ1-1, with TRBD1 matching 7 bases. CDR1 and CDR2 (germline): SNHLY, FYNNEI. Trimming cost V 6 bases and J 1 base; bases outside gene matches: 2. The CDR3 sequence is 13 residues long. In DNA, the CDR3 is TGTGCCAGCAGAGGGACAGAGAACACTGAAGCTTTCTTT. The encoded protein is CASRGTENTEAFF.

The chain uses TRBV5-1 and TRBJ2-2, with D tentatively TRBD2 (7 bases). V was cut by 1 base and J by 2 bases, with 9 bases left in between. The CDR3 sequence is 15 residues long. Germline CDR1 and CDR2: SGHRS and YFSETQ. The CDR3 here is CASSLRGANTGELFF. The CDR3 region has the DNA TGCGCCAGCAGCTTGCGGGGGGCTAACACCGGGGAGCTGTTTTTT. Variable domain in full (rest from reference TRBV5-1 and TRBJ2-2): KAGVTQTPRYLIKTRGQQVTLSCSPISGHRSVSWYQQTPGQGLQFLFEYFSETQRNKGNFPGRFSGRQFSNSRSEMNVSTLELGDSALYLCASSLRGANTGELFFGEGSRLTVL.

V gene TRBV7-2 combines with J gene TRBJ1-5; the D gene is possibly TRBD1 (6 bases). Trimming stripped 4 bases from V and 2 bases from J, with 15 bases between. The germline CDR1 and CDR2 sequences are SGHTA and FQGNSA. CDR3 length: 16 residues. The DNA of the CDR3 is TGTGCCAGCAGCTCCCAGGGACAAGCGGGCAATCAGCCCCAGCATTTT. Amino acids: CASSSQGQAGNQPQHF.

The chain joins TRBV20-1 to TRBJ1-2; 7 bases align to TRBD1. V lost 3 bases and J lost 5; bases outside the gene matches: 6. The CDR3 consists of 13 residues. The V gene's germline CDR1 is DFQATT and CDR2 SNEGSKA (reference sequence). The CDR3 spells CSASISGGYGYTF. CDR3 bases: TGCAGTGCTAGTATTTCAGGGGGGTATGGCTACACCTTC.

This chain joins TRBV6-5 and TRBJ1-5; 9 bases agree with TRBD1. The CDR3 covers 15 residues. The junction had 8 bases not matched to a gene; V was cut back by 6 bases and J by 5 bases. Germline-derived CDR1 and CDR2 are MNHEY and SVGAGI. CDR3 residues: CASSPVGQGDQPQHF. CDR3 nucleotides: TGTGCCAGCAGCCCCGTGGGACAGGGAGATCAGCCCCAGCATTTT.

This chain connects TRBV14 to TRBJ2-1; perhaps TRBD1 as D (6 bases). Trimming took off 6 bases at V and 7 bases at J, with 16 bases between the two ends. Germline V gene lookup returns CDR1 SGHDN and CDR2 FVKESK. The CDR3 length is 14 residues. The DNA of the CDR3 is TGTGCCAGCAGGCCCGGGACAATAGGGAATGAGCAGTTCTTC. Translating gives CASRPGTIGNEQFF.

A single count supports this clone. J is TRBJ2-1 and V is TRBV19; a weak D match, TRBD2 (7 bases). CDR1 and CDR2 from the germline V gene are LNHDA and SQIVND (reference sequence). The length of the CDR3 is 15 residues. The V and J ends lost 1 base and 2 bases respectively, with 9 bases between them. DNA for the CDR3: TGTGCCAGTAGTATAGGCGGGGGCCCCTACAATGAGCAGTTCTTC. It specifies CASSIGGGPYNEQFF.

The chain employs TRBV29-1 and TRBJ1-1; TRBD1 matches 7 bases. The CDR3 is made up of 13 amino acids. Germline CDR1 and CDR2: SQVTM and ANQGSEA. The V segment lost 6 bases and the J segment 0 bases; nucleotides outside the gene matches: 4. The CDR3: CSVKGQMNTEAFF. CDR3 DNA sequence: TGCAGCGTCAAGGGACAGATGAACACTGAAGCTTTCTTT.

This clone was recorded once. Here the CDR3 reads CASRESSNEQYF. CDR3 sequence (DNA): TGTGCCAGCCGCGAATCATCCAACGAGCAGTACTTC. The V gene is TRBV28, the J gene TRBJ2-7; no clear D. V gave up 8 bases and J gave up 5 bases, with 13 bases separating them. The CDR3 has 12 amino acids. Germline V gene sequence: CDR1 MDHEN, CDR2 SYDVKM.

This chain links TRBV6-6 with TRBJ1-5; 10 bases are shared with TRBD1. The germline gives CDR1 MNHNY, CDR2 SVGAGI (reference sequence). The CDR3 has 16 amino acids. V lost 6 bases, J lost 4 bases, and 9 bases stayed unmatched. The CDR3 bases are TGTGCCAGCAGCATTCAAGGGACAGGGGAAAATCAGCCCCAGCATTTT. It codes for CASSIQGTGENQPQHF.